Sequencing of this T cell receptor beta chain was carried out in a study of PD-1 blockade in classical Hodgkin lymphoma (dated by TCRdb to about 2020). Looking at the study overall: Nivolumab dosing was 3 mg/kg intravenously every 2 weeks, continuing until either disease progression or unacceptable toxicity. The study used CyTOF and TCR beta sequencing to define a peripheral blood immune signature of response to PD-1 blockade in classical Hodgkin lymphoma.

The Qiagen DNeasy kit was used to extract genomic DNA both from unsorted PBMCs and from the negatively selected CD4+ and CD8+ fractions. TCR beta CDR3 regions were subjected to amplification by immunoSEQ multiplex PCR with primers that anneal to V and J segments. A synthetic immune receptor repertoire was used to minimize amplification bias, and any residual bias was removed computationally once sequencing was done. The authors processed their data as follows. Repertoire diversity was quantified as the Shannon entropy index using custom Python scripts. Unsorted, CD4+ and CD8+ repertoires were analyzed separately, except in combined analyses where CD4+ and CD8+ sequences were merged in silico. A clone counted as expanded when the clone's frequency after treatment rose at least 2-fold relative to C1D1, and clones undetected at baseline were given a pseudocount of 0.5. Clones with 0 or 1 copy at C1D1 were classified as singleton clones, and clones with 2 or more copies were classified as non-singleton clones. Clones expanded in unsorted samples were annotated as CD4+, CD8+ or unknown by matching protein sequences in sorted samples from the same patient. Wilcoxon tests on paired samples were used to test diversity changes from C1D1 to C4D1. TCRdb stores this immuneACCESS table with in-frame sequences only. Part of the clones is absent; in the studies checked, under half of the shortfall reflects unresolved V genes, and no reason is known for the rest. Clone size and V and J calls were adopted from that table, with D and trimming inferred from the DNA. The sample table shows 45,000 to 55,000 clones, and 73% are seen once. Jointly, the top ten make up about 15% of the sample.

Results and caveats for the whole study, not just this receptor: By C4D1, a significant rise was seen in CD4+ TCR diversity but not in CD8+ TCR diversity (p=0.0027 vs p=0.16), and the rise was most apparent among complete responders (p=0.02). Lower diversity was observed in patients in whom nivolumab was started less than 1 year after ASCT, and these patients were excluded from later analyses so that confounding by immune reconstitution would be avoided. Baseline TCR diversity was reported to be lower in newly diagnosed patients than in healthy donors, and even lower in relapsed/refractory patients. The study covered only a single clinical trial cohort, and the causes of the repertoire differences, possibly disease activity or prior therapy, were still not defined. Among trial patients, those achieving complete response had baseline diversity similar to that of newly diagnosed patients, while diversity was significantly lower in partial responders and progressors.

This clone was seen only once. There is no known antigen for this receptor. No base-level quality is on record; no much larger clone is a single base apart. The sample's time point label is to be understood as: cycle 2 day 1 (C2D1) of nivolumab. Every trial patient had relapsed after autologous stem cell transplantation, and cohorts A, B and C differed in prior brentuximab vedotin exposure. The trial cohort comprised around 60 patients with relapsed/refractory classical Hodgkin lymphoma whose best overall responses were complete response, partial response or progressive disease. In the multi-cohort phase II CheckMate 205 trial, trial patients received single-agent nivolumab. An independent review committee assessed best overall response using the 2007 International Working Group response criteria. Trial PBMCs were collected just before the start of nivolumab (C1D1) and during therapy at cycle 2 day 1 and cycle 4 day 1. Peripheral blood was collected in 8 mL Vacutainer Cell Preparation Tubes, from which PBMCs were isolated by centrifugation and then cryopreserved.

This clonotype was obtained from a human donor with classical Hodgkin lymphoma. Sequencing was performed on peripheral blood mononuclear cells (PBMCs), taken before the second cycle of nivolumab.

At the DNA level, the sequence is TGTGCCAGCAGCTTAGTTCCTAGCGGGAACTACGAGCAGTACTTC. Its protein product is CASSLVPSGNYEQYF. This receptor chain uses TRBV11-2 and TRBJ2-7, and 9 junction bases match TRBD2. Germline trimming amounts to 1 base on V and 3 bases on J, with 4 as the count of junction bases outside the gene matches. From the cysteine through the phenylalanine, the CDR3 covers 15 amino acids. Only CDR3 DNA remains: 45 bases, in frame from the first base. CDR1 and CDR2, looked up from the germline V gene, are SGHAT and FQNNGV.